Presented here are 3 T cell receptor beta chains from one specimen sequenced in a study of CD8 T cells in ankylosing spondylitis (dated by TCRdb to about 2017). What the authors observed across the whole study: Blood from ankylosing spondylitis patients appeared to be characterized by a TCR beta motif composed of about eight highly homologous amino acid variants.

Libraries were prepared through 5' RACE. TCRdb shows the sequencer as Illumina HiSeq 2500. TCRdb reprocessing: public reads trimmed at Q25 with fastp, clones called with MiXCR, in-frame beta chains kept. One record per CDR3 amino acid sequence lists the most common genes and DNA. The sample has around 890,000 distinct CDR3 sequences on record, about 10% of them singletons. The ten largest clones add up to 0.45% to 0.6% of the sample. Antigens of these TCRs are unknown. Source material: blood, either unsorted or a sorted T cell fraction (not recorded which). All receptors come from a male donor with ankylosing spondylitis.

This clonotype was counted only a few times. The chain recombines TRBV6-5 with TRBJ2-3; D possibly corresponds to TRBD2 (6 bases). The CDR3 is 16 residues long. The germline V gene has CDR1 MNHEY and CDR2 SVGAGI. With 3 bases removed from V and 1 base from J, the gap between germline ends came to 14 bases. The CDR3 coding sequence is TGTGCCAGCAGTTATGATATGCGGGAAGGCACAGATACGCAGTATTTT. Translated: CASSYDMREGTDTQYF.

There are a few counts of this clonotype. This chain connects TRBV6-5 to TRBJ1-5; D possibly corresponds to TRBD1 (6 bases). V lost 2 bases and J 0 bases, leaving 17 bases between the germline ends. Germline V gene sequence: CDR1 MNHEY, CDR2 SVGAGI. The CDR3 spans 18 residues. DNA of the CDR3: TGTGCCAGCAGTTACATAAGGACAGCCTCATATAGCAATCAGCCCCAGCATTTT. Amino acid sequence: CASSYIRTASYSNQPQHF.

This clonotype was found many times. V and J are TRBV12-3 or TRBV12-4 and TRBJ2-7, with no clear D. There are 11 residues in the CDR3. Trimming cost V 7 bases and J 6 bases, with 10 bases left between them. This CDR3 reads CASKVSGEQYF. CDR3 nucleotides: TGTGCCAGCAAGGTCTCGGGCGAGCAGTACTTC.